The clone carrying this T cell receptor (beta chain) was counted once. Its specificity is unknown. This CDR3 is 14 amino acids long. Germline loops: CDR1 MDHEN, CDR2 SYDVKM. Trimming took off 5 bases at V and 4 bases at J, with 15 bases between the two ends. The PCR used 60 Vbeta and 13 Jbeta primers. Libraries were prepared by immunoSEQ multiplex PCR; TCRdb keeps only in-frame clonotypes and omits some of them. Of approximately 200,000 clones in the sample, approximately 82% were seen once. This record belongs to a study of cytomegalovirus exposure and HLA in healthy donors. Study-wide results and caveats: The authors listed 150 to 200 TCR beta chains as cytomegalovirus-associated.

J is TRBJ2-7 and V is TRBV28; perhaps TRBD1 as D (5 bases). What was sequenced was PBMCs. The source is a woman aged 18-29 years in good health and CMV-seropositive. CDR3 nucleotide sequence: TGTGCCAGCAGTCAGCCTGGCAGGGCATACGAGCAGTACTTC. Translated, it gives CASSQPGRAYEQYF.